This is a list of T cell receptor beta chains from one sample in a study of blood T cell repertoires in COVID-19. Sequencing was performed with immunoSEQ multiplex PCR; in TCRdb, only in-frame clones are kept and a portion is missing. The repertoire holds about 230,000 clones, with 85% to 90% as singletons. Material: peripheral blood. These receptors came from a man aged 45-65 years with COVID-19, enrolled during active disease. CDR3s include the opening cysteine and the closing phenylalanine or tryptophan. A D gene is named only where the DNA matches it firmly. Clone size is stated in some rows and not others, as once, few, many or a class when expanded.

cdr3_aa cdr3_nt d_call j_call clone_size v_call
CASSPRQRPEAFF TGTGCCAGCAGTCCGCGACAGCGCCCTGAAGCTTTCTTT . TRBJ1-1 few TRBV27
CASSLGGPTLVNEQFF TGCGCCAGCAGCTTGGGAGGCCCCACACTCGTCAATGAGCAGTTCTTC . TRBJ2-1 . TRBV5-1
CATSDPGTGTSGEQYF TGTGCCACCAGTGACCCCGGGACAGGGACCTCCGGCGAGCAGTACTTC TRBD1 TRBJ2-7 . TRBV24-1
CASSFSDNQPQHF TGTGCCAGCAGCTTTTCAGACAATCAGCCCCAGCATTTT . TRBJ1-5 . TRBV5-6
CASSPSVAGRGTGELFF TGTGCCAGCAGCCCCTCCGTTGCCGGGAGAGGGACCGGGGAGCTGTTTTTT . TRBJ2-2 . TRBV9
CASSSSRGTNEKLFF TGTGCCAGCAGTTCTTCAAGGGGTACTAATGAAAAACTGTTTTTT . TRBJ1-4 . TRBV6-5
CASKDRGGNTIYF TGTGCCAGCAAGGACAGGGGTGGAAACACCATATATTTT TRBD1 TRBJ1-3 . TRBV2
CASSPQVSQGIGYTF TGTGCCAGCTCACCACAAGTTTCACAGGGGATAGGCTACACCTTC TRBD1 TRBJ1-2 once TRBV18
CSVETGKHNEQFF TGCAGCGTTGAGACAGGGAAACACAATGAGCAGTTCTTC TRBD1 TRBJ2-1 . TRBV29-1
CASSQGQGAYEQYF TGTGCCAGCAGCCAGGGACAGGGGGCGTACGAGCAGTACTTC TRBD1 TRBJ2-7 . TRBV5-6
CASSVGQDSGNTIYF TGTGCCAGCAGCGTAGGACAAGACTCTGGAAACACCATATATTTT . TRBJ1-3 . TRBV9
CASSYSVRANTEAFF TGTGCCAGCAGTTACTCTGTCAGGGCGAACACTGAAGCTTTCTTT . TRBJ1-1 once TRBV6-2/TRBV6-3
CAWSQFADTQYF TGTGCCTGGAGTCAGTTCGCAGATACGCAGTATTTT . TRBJ2-3 . TRBV30
CASSPGQGANTEAFF TGTGCCAGCAGTCCGGGACAGGGGGCGAACACTGAAGCTTTCTTT TRBD1 TRBJ1-1 . TRBV5-6
CASSPIAGRSYNEQFF TGTGCCAGCAGCCCAATAGCGGGAAGGTCCTACAATGAGCAGTTCTTC TRBD2 TRBJ2-1 . TRBV13
CASSPGLAGGLGELFF TGTGCCAGCAGCCCGGGACTAGCGGGGGGGCTCGGGGAGCTGTTTTTT TRBD2 TRBJ2-2 . TRBV5-5
CASSSPHRGDNQPQHF TGTGCCAGCAGTTCCCCCCACAGGGGAGACAATCAGCCCCAGCATTTT TRBD1 TRBJ1-5 few TRBV6-5
CASSSQAGAFYNEQFF TGTGCCAGCAGCTCACAAGCGGGAGCCTTTTACAATGAGCAGTTCTTC TRBD2 TRBJ2-1 . TRBV5-4
CASSRTANTGELFF TGTGCCAGTAGTAGGACAGCGAACACCGGGGAGCTGTTTTTT . TRBJ2-2 . TRBV19
CASGLSGGFTDTQYF TGCGCCAGCGGACTTAGCGGGGGATTCACAGATACGCAGTATTTT TRBD2 TRBJ2-3 . TRBV5-1
CTSSHQTSQGNQETQYF TGCACCAGCAGCCATCAGACTTCTCAGGGGAATCAAGAGACCCAGTACTTC . TRBJ2-5 . TRBV1
CASSPGQAFSGNTIYF TGTGCCAGCAGTCCGGGACAGGCGTTCTCTGGAAACACCATATATTTT TRBD1 TRBJ1-3 . TRBV2
CASSQVMDSAFIYGYTF TGTGCCAGCAGCCAAGTTATGGACAGCGCTTTTATCTATGGCTACACCTTC . TRBJ1-2 once TRBV3-1/TRBV3-2
CASSPHRSSYNSPLHF TGTGCCAGCAGCCCGCACAGGAGCTCCTATAATTCACCCCTCCACTTT . TRBJ1-6 . TRBV3-1/TRBV3-2
CASSLEAQGTEAFF TGTGCCAGCAGCTTAGAAGCCCAGGGAACTGAAGCTTTCTTT . TRBJ1-1 . TRBV7-9
CSAETGQRADTQYF TGCAGCGCAGAGACAGGGCAAAGGGCGGATACGCAGTATTTT TRBD1 TRBJ2-3 . TRBV29-1
CATSDVQGTDTQYF TGTGCCACCAGTGATGTACAGGGCACAGATACGCAGTATTTT . TRBJ2-3 . TRBV24-1
CASSYGQHTGELFF TGTGCCAGCAGCTACGGACAACACACCGGGGAGCTGTTTTTT . TRBJ2-2 . TRBV7-2
CASSVSNPGQGSGNTIYF TGTGCCAGCAGCGTATCGAATCCGGGACAGGGGTCTGGAAACACCATATATTTT TRBD1 TRBJ1-3 . TRBV9
CASSYQGAVRGYTF TGTGCCAGCAGTTACCAAGGGGCGGTGCGCGGCTACACCTTC . TRBJ1-2 . TRBV6-2/TRBV6-3
CASSRTGMNTEAFF TGTGCCAGCAGTAGGACAGGGATGAACACTGAAGCTTTCTTT TRBD1 TRBJ1-1 once TRBV6-6
CASSRRLAGGTYNEQFF TGTGCCAGCAGCAGGCGACTAGCGGGAGGGACCTACAATGAGCAGTTCTTC TRBD2 TRBJ2-1 . TRBV5-6
CASSAGTTNEKLFF TGTGCCAGCAGCGCCGGTACAACTAATGAAAAACTGTTTTTT . TRBJ1-4 few TRBV9
CASSELYTEAFF TGTGCCAGCAGTGAGTTATACACTGAAGCTTTCTTT . TRBJ1-1 . TRBV2
CATRGTGMSGELFF TGTGCCACACGGGGGACAGGGATGTCCGGGGAGCTGTTTTTT TRBD1 TRBJ2-2 . TRBV27
CASSTGTPRTYEQYF TGTGCCAGTAGTACCGGGACTCCGAGAACCTACGAGCAGTACTTC . TRBJ2-7 once TRBV19
CASSTLGTGSDTQYF TGTGCCAGCTCAACCCTCGGGACAGGGTCCGATACGCAGTATTTT TRBD1 TRBJ2-3 once TRBV18
CASSNPTGPASPLHF TGTGCCAGCAGCAACCCGACAGGACCGGCATCACCCCTCCACTTT . TRBJ1-6 . TRBV4-2
CASSYSSQYGYTF TGTGCCAGCAGTTACTCATCCCAGTATGGCTACACCTTC . TRBJ1-2 . TRBV6-5
CASSLPTGMRGYTF TGTGCCAGCAGCTTACCGACAGGGATGCGTGGCTACACCTTC TRBD1 TRBJ1-2 . TRBV7-9
CASSVERGSYNEQFF TGTGCCAGCAGCGTAGAGCGGGGTAGTTACAATGAGCAGTTCTTC TRBD2 TRBJ2-1 . TRBV9
CASSNPPREAHNEQFF TGTGCCAGCAGCAACCCACCCCGGGAGGCCCACAATGAGCAGTTCTTC . TRBJ2-1 . TRBV21-1
CASSDLAGEYNEQFF TGTGCCAGCAGTGACCTAGCGGGAGAATACAATGAGCAGTTCTTC TRBD2 TRBJ2-1 once TRBV2
CASSPGRDSNYGYTF TGTGCCAGCTCACCAGGCAGGGATTCGAACTATGGCTACACCTTC . TRBJ1-2 . TRBV18
CASSPTAGTSYGYTF TGTGCCAGCAGCCCAACCGCCGGGACAAGCTATGGCTACACCTTC . TRBJ1-2 . TRBV9
CATRNGGTDTQYF TGTGCCACCAGGAACGGGGGCACAGATACGCAGTATTTT . TRBJ2-3 . TRBV15
CASSVATSTGELFF TGTGCCAGCAGCGTAGCAACAAGCACCGGGGAGCTGTTTTTT . TRBJ2-2 . TRBV9
CASSTGGGAFF TGTGCCAGCAGTACGGGGGGTGGAGCTTTCTTT . TRBJ1-1 . TRBV7-6
CASSFKRLAGSTDTQYF TGTGCCAGCAGTTTTAAAAGACTAGCGGGGTCCACGGATACGCAGTATTTT TRBD2 TRBJ2-3 once TRBV27
CASSRLAGVLNNEQFF TGTGCCAGCAGCCGATTAGCGGGGGTCTTGAACAATGAGCAGTTCTTC TRBD2 TRBJ2-1 . TRBV7-3
CAISVTTPGTGNTGELFF TGTGCCATCAGCGTCACAACCCCCGGGACAGGGAACACCGGGGAGCTGTTTTTT TRBD1 TRBJ2-2 . TRBV10-3
CASSLRTGAAQYF TGTGCCAGCAGCCTAAGGACAGGGGCGGCCCAGTACTTC TRBD1 TRBJ2-5 . TRBV7-9
CASSIGQFRTDTQYF TGTGCCAGTAGTATAGGTCAGTTCCGCACAGATACGCAGTATTTT . TRBJ2-3 . TRBV19
CASRPPGDGYTF TGTGCCAGTAGGCCCCCGGGTGATGGCTACACCTTC . TRBJ1-2 . TRBV19